Sequencing of this T cell receptor beta chain was carried out in a study of blood T cell repertoires in COVID-19. As for the study in general: The study drew acute and convalescent COVID-19 samples from the United States, Italy and Spain.

Everyone who took part was roughly 18 to 100 years old, and they came from about two dozen US areas. The table came from immunoSEQ multiplex PCR; TCRdb's copy has only in-frame clones and leaves some out. The top ten clones hold 9% to 12% of a sample with roughly 200,000 clones, over 80% of them seen once. Unmatched junction bases numbered 11, after V lost 8 bases and J lost 6 bases. The germline CDR1 and CDR2 sequences are WNHNN and SYGVQD (reference sequence). CDR3 length: 14 residues. The TCR sequence derives from a man between 18 and 29 years old with acute COVID-19. The sample comprised PBMCs or T cells enriched from blood (not recorded which). The chain is built from TRBV10-1 and TRBJ2-7, with TRBD1 identical over 9 bases. The CDR3 sequence is CASSVGDRVGEQYF. In nucleotides, the CDR3 is TGCGCCAGCTCTGTCGGGGACAGGGTGGGCGAGCAGTACTTC.